This TCR beta chain was identified in a study of T cell responses to AZD1222 COVID-19 vaccine. The CDR3 consists of 16 residues. Germline CDR1 reads SGHNT; CDR2 reads YYREEE (reference sequence). V lost 2 bases and J 3 bases, leaving 14 bases between the germline ends. The data were produced by immunoSEQ multiplex PCR, yet TCRdb's version contains in-frame clones alone and is incomplete. The data show 94,000 or so clones, roughly 88% seen once. This TCR was recovered from an adult in good health. The source material was peripheral blood, sampled on day 0 of AZD1222 vaccination. V usage is TRBV5-4 and J usage is TRBJ2-2; D call uncertain. CDR3 protein: CASSFGPAPYTGELFF. Written as DNA, the CDR3 is TGTGCCAGCAGCTTCGGACCCGCTCCCTACACCGGGGAGCTGTTTTTT.